The entry below describes one TCR beta chain. The CDR3 is 16 amino acids. Germline V gene sequence: CDR1 LNHDA, CDR2 SQIVND (reference sequence). Unmatched junction bases numbered 11, after V lost 3 bases and J lost 8 bases. These data originate in a study of blood T cell repertoires in COVID-19. Across the study: Acute and convalescent COVID-19 samples came from the United States, Italy and Spain. The cDNA or gDNA used as material had been derived from T cells, B-cell-depleted T cells, or PBMCs.

As originally analysed: Nucleated cell counts were estimated from reference gene primer amplification. Clones were read by immunoSEQ multiplex PCR, and TCRdb kept only the in-frame ones, dropping some. V and J calls and clone size are as listed in that table; D and trimming were resolved from the DNA. Of hundreds of thousands of clones in the sample, nearly 90% were seen once. This chain connects TRBV19 to TRBJ2-1, with TRBD1 identical over 9 bases. The sequence derives from a man aged 18 to 29 with active or convalescent COVID-19. Sequenced material: peripheral blood. CDR3 residues: CASSMLSGQGHDEQFF. CDR3 coding DNA: TGTGCCAGTAGTATGTTGTCGGGACAGGGCCACGATGAGCAGTTCTTC.